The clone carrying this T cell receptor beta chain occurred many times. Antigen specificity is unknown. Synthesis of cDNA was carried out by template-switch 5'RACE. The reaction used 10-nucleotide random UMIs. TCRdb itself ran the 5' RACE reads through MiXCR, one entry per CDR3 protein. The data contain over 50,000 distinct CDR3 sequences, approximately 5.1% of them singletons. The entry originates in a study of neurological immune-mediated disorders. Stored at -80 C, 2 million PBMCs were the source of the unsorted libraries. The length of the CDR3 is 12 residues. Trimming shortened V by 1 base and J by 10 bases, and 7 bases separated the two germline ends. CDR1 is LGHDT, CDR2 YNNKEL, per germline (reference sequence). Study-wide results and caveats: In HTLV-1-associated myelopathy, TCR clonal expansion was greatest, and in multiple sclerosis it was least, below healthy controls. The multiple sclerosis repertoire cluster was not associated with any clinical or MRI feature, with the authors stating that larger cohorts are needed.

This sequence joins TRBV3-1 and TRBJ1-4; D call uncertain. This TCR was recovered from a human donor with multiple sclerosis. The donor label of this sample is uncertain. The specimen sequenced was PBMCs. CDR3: CASSQGPVKLFF. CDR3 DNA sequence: TGTGCCAGCAGCCAAGGGCCTGTAAAACTGTTTTTT.